The clone carrying this T cell receptor beta chain was detected a few times. Its antigen is unknown. TCRdb re-called the RT-PCR reads with MiXCR, one entry per CDR3 protein. The sample lists about 500,000 distinct CDR3 sequences, 7.2% occurring once. The data were taken from a study of response to subunit inactivated influenza vaccine. Whole-study results and caveats: The authors suggested that every seasonal influenza vaccination recruits few new T cells.

V lost 2 bases, J lost 5 bases, and 12 bases lay in between. The CDR3 sequence is 14 residues long. CDR1 LGHNA and CDR2 YSLEER come from the germline V gene. This clonotype was sampled from a man between 50 and 75 years old who received an inactivated influenza vaccine. The sample in question was PBMCs from blood, obtained roughly 24 months after vaccination. The chain recombines TRBV4-3 with TRBJ2-5; D not certain. CDR3 residues: CASSQNGLVETQYF. The CDR3 DNA is TGCGCCAGCAGCCAAAATGGCCTTGTGGAGACCCAGTACTTC.